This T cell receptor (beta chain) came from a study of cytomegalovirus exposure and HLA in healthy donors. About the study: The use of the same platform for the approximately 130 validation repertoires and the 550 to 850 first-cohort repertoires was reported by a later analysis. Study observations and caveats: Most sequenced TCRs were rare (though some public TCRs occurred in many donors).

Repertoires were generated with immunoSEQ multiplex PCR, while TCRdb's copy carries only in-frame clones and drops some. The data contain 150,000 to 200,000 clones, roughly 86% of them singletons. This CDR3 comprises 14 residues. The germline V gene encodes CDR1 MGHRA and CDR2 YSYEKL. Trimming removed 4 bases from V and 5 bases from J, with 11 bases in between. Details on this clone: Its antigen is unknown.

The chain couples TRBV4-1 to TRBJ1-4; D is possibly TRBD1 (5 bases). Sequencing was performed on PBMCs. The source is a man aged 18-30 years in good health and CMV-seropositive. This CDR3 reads CASSRDSQNEKLFF. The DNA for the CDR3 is TGCGCCAGCAGCCGTGACAGTCAGAATGAAAAACTGTTTTTT.